These 21 T cell receptor beta chains were sequenced from one sample in a study of cytomegalovirus exposure and HLA in healthy donors. The PCR had 60 Vbeta and 13 Jbeta primers. Method: immunoSEQ multiplex PCR; TCRdb's copy keeps in-frame clones and lacks some. Here the sample spans 100,000 to 150,000 clones, over 65% being singletons. Sequencing was done on a sample of PBMCs. The receptors here all came from a man between 18 and 29 years old in good health and CMV-seropositive.

The chain has TRBV27 and TRBJ1-2; D might be TRBD1 (6 bases). Germline assignment: CDR1 MNHEY and CDR2 SMNVEV (reference sequence). This CDR3 has 15 amino acids. Deletions cut 5 bases from V and 8 bases from J, with 21 bases between. The CDR3 DNA reads as TGTGCCAGCAGTCTAAGTGTTTGGGGGGGCGACGGCTACACCTTC. The encoded protein is CASSLSVWGGDGYTF.

This clone appeared a single time. V and J are TRBV19 and TRBJ1-1; TRBD1 matches at 10 bases. Germline V gene sequence: CDR1 LNHDA, CDR2 SQIVND (reference sequence). The CDR3 extends over 12 amino acids. V was pared by 10 bases and J by 8 bases, with 7 bases of the junction left unmatched. The CDR3 region is CATRTGGLEAFF. DNA for the CDR3: TGTGCCACTCGGACAGGGGGGCTAGAAGCTTTCTTT.

The rearrangement links TRBV13 to TRBJ1-2; D may be TRBD1 (5 bases). Germline CDR1 reads PRHDT; CDR2 reads FYEKMQ (reference sequence). CDR3 length equals 13 residues. Trimming took 4 bases from V and 8 from J, leaving 14 bases between them. The CDR3 reads CASSSEDPGGYTF. DNA of the CDR3: TGTGCCAGCAGCTCCGAGGACCCAGGGGGCTACACCTTC.

The rearrangement joins TRBV28 to TRBJ1-3; TRBD1 matches 7 bases. The CDR3 has 13 residues. Germline V gene data show CDR1 as MDHEN and CDR2 as SYDVKM. V lost 6 bases and J lost 1; bases outside the gene matches: 0. The CDR3 sequence: CASRGQSGNTIYF. The CDR3 nucleotides read TGTGCCAGCAGGGGACAGTCTGGAAACACCATATATTTT.

The chain employs TRBV11-3 and TRBJ2-3; a weak D match, TRBD2 (6 bases). The CDR3 has 14 amino acids. CDR1 and CDR2 from the germline V gene are SGHNT and YENEEA. Deletions cut 1 base from V and 3 bases from J, with 8 bases between. The CDR3, as DNA: TGTGCCAGCAGCTTAGCGGGGGTGACAGATACGCAGTATTTT. Translation: CASSLAGVTDTQYF.

The chain is built from TRBV5-1 and TRBJ1-1; D possibly corresponds to TRBD1 (5 bases). The CDR3 extends over 14 amino acids. V dropped 7 bases and J dropped 1 base, with 14 bases sitting between them. CDR1 is SGHRS, CDR2 YFSETQ, per germline. The chain's CDR3 is CASPDRGTNTEAFF. The CDR3, as DNA: TGCGCCAGCCCCGACCGCGGGACGAACACTGAAGCTTTCTTT. The variable domain in full, completed from reference TRBV5-1 and TRBJ1-1, reads KAGVTQTPRYLIKTRGQQVTLSCSPISGHRSVSWYQQTPGQGLQFLFEYFSETQRNKGNFPGRFSGRQFSNSRSEMNVSTLELGDSALYLCASPDRGTNTEAFFGQGTRLTVV.

The J gene is TRBJ1-1, the V gene TRBV6-5; no firm D call. The CDR3 has 14 amino acids. V was pared by 0 bases and J by 0 bases, with 5 bases between. The germline gives CDR1 MNHEY, CDR2 SVGAGI. The CDR3 DNA is TGTGCCAGCAGTTACTCTCTATTGAACACTGAAGCTTTCTTT. Translated, it gives CASSYSLLNTEAFF.

The chain joins TRBV28 to TRBJ1-6, with D unclear. This CDR3 region has 15 residues. The germline V and J ends were trimmed by 7 bases and 4 bases, with 14 bases remaining between them. Germline V gene lookup returns CDR1 MDHEN and CDR2 SYDVKM. The CDR3 nucleotides are TGTGCCAGCACCCTCCCGGAGGATTATAATTCACCCCTCCACTTT. It is translated as CASTLPEDYNSPLHF.

The chain has TRBV21-1 and TRBJ1-1; the listed D gene, TRBD1, was not tested against the DNA. TRBV21-1 is a documented pseudogene. This CDR3 has 13 amino acids. CDR3 sequence reads: CASRSQENTEAFF. The CDR3 coding sequence is TGTGCCAGCAGATCACAGGAGAACACTGAAGCTTTCTTT.

The sample holds a few counts of this clone. The chain links TRBV14 to TRBJ2-1, with D unresolved. The V end lost 0 bases, the J end lost 3 bases, and 21 bases lay between the germline ends. Germline assignment: CDR1 SGHDN and CDR2 FVKESK. This CDR3 comprises 19 residues. CDR3 residues: CASSQESDAGFQYYNEQFF. The CDR3, as DNA: TGTGCCAGCAGCCAAGAATCGGATGCAGGCTTCCAATACTACAATGAGCAGTTCTTC.

The genes are TRBV29-1 and TRBJ2-1; 9 bases fit TRBD2. The V and J ends lost 1 base and 6 bases, in that order; junction bases with no gene match: 4. The CDR3 is 14 amino acids. From germline, CDR1 is SQVTM and CDR2 ANQGSEA. CDR3 DNA: TGCAGCGTTGAAGGGGGACTAGCCCCCAATGAGCAGTTCTTC. Translation gives CSVEGGLAPNEQFF.

The V gene is TRBV5-4, the J gene TRBJ1-3; D gene uncertain. This CDR3 comprises 15 residues. Trimming removed 0 bases at V and 0 bases at J, with 7 bases between. The germline CDR1 and CDR2 sequences are SGHNT and YYREEE (reference sequence). The CDR3 DNA follows: TGTGCCAGCAGCTTGGACACGTCCTCTGGAAACACCATATATTTT. Protein product: CASSLDTSSGNTIYF.

The chain carries TRBV20-1 and TRBJ1-4; no reliable D call. This CDR3 spans 11 amino acids. Germline loops: CDR1 DFQATT, CDR2 SNEGSKA (reference sequence). This chain's CDR3 is CRDPLRGKLFF. DNA for the CDR3: TGCAGGGATCCGCTGCGGGGAAAACTGTTTTTT.

J is TRBJ1-4 and V is TRBV6-1; the D is unclear. The CDR3 length is 19 residues. Per the germline V gene, CDR1 is MNHNS and CDR2 is SASEGT. V shed 2 bases and J shed 0 bases, with 19 bases lying between them. The CDR3 coding sequence is TGTGCCAGCAGTGAATTGGCAGTACGTGGAGTAACAACTAATGAAAAACTGTTTTTT. It translates to CASSELAVRGVTTNEKLFF.

The rearrangement uses TRBV18 and TRBJ1-2; 8 bases match TRBD1. Germline V lookup: CDR1 KGHSH, CDR2 LQKENI. There are 13 residues in the CDR3. V trimming: 3 bases; J trimming: 11 bases; junction bases outside the gene matches: 8. CDR3 protein: CASSPGTGGWYTF. For the CDR3, the DNA is TGTGCCAGCTCACCCGGGACAGGCGGGTGGTACACCTTC.

The genes are TRBV19 and TRBJ2-3; tentatively, D is TRBD1 (7 bases). The V gene's germline CDR1 is LNHDA and CDR2 SQIVND (reference sequence). Trimming left V 1 base short and J 3 bases short, with 11 bases between. CDR3 length equals 15 residues. In nucleotides, the CDR3 is TGTGCCAGTAGTATAGGGGCAGGGGGGACAGATACGCAGTATTTT. Protein product: CASSIGAGGTDTQYF.

There are a few counts of this clone. V usage is TRBV4-2 and J usage is TRBJ1-4, with 7 bases that match TRBD1. CDR1 and CDR2 from the germline V gene are LGHNA and YNFKEQ. J was trimmed by 0 bases and V by 0 bases; bases with no gene match: 1. The length of the CDR3 is 16 residues. CDR3 sequence (DNA): TGTGCCAGCAGCCAAGATGGACAGGCAACTAATGAAAAACTGTTTTTT. Translating gives CASSQDGQATNEKLFF.

The chain uses TRBV9 and TRBJ2-1, with 8 bases matching TRBD2. Trimming removed 0 bases from V and 5 bases from J; junction bases left unmatched: 4. Germline-derived CDR1 and CDR2 are SGDLS and YYNGEE. The CDR3 loop spans 15 amino acids. CDR3 amino acids: CASSVGAGANNEQFF. CDR3 nucleotides: TGTGCCAGCAGCGTAGGAGCGGGGGCCAACAATGAGCAGTTCTTC.

This sequence joins TRBV2 and TRBJ2-3, with 7 bases fitting TRBD2. Per germline, CDR1 SNHLY and CDR2 FYNNEI. The J segment lost 4 bases and the V segment lost 7 bases, leaving 11 bases of the junction unmatched. The CDR3 loop spans 15 amino acids. CDR3: CASTDSSGVADTQYF. The DNA for the CDR3 is TGTGCCAGCACTGACTCAAGCGGGGTCGCAGATACGCAGTATTTT. Variable domain in full (rest from reference TRBV2 and TRBJ2-3): EPEVTQTPSHQVTQMGQEVILRCVPISNHLYFYWYRQILGQKVEFLVSFYNNEISEKSEIFDDQFSVERPDGSNFTLKIRSTKLEDSAMYFCASTDSSGVADTQYFGPGTRLTVL.

This chain connects TRBV4-1 to TRBJ1-1, with D uncertain. The germline V gene has CDR1 MGHRA and CDR2 YSYEKL. The germline V and J ends were trimmed by 0 bases and 7 bases, with 9 bases remaining between them. The CDR3 covers 13 residues. For the CDR3, the DNA is TGCGCCAGCAGCCAAGAAGCCTGGAGTGAAGCTTTCTTT. This encodes CASSQEAWSEAFF.

The chain is built from TRBV19 and TRBJ1-1; D unclear. V gave up 1 base and J gave up 0 bases, with 9 bases separating them. CDR1 LNHDA and CDR2 SQIVND come from the germline V gene (reference sequence). CDR3 length equals 15 residues. CDR3 in DNA: TGTGCCAGTAGTATAGGAACAGCTATGAACACTGAAGCTTTCTTT. It codes for CASSIGTAMNTEAFF.